The clone carrying this T cell receptor beta chain was seen a few times. Its specificity is unknown. This may arise from a read error, as a much more abundant clone is one base away. The length of the CDR3 is 14 residues. Germline V CDR1 and CDR2: MNHNS, SASEGT. This entry comes from a study of metastatic and nonmetastatic thyroid tumors. In the study overall: Both malignant and benign thyroid patients supplied peripheral blood and tumor or nodule tissue samples, across which the repertoires of these patients were then compared.

The study's findings and limits: Compared with benign nodules, malignant thyroid tumors were reported to have significantly higher TCR beta diversity in both blood and tumor.

Thyroid surgery had not been preceded by any treatment in any patient. Under the authors' procedure: A distant-metastasis classifier for papillary thyroid cancer was built using CDR3 differences across clinicopathological groups. TCRdb reanalyzed the PCR reads via MiXCR. These V and J calls rely on TCRdb rather than the paper's analysis. This table has over 20,000 clones, about 11% appearing once. V is TRBV6-1 and J is TRBJ2-3, with D possibly TRBD2 on 5 matching bases. This receptor was identified in a female donor with papillary thyroid cancer or a benign thyroid nodule (not recorded which). Some clones in this sample may be carry-over from other donors' samples. The sequenced sample was blood. CDR3 amino acids: CASSEAASTDTQYF. The CDR3 region has the DNA TGTGCCAGCAGTGAAGCGGCTAGCACAGATACGCAATATTTT.